A selection of T cell receptor beta chains follows, all from one sample in a study of control samples from healthy donors and cancer patients. Clones were read by immunoSEQ multiplex PCR, and TCRdb kept only the in-frame ones, dropping some. This table holds over 150,000 clones, roughly 92% found once. Sample: blood. The receptors come from a young woman in good health. Both conserved end residues are trimmed from each CDR3.

TRBV15	TRBJ2-7	ATSRDGRPLSEQY
TRBV7-6	TRBJ1-1	ASSLVGGVRTEAF
TRBV28	TRBJ2-1	ASSLADRYSYNEQF
TRBV4-2	TRBJ2-7	ASSQFLAGAPYEQY
TRBV11-3	TRBJ2-7	ASSFYPRVGTYEQY
TRBV7-2	TRBJ2-1	ASSPPGREQF
TRBV2	TRBJ2-4	ASSESRASGRALDKNIQY
TRBV11-2	TRBJ2-2	ASSLAPQGSNTGELF
TRBV6-5	TRBJ1-1	ASSYSRGAEAF
TRBV9	TRBJ1-2	ASSVDGGLGTGYT
TRBV27	TRBJ2-3	ASSPRDRVKDTQY